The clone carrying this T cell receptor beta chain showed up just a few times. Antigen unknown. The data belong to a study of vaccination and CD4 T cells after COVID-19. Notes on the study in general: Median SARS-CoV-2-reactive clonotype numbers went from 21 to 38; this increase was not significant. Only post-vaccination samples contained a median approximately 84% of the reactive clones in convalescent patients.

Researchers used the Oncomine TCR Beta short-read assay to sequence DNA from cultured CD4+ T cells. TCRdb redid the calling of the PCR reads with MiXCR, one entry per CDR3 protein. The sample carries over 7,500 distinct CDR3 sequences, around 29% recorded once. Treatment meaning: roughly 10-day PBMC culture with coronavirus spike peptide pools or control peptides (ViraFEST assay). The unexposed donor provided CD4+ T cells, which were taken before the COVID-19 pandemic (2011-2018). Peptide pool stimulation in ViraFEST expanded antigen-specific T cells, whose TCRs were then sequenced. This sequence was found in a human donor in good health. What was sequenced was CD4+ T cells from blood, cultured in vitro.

CDR3 loop: CSAPGLAEPYEQYF. In DNA form, the CDR3 reads TGCAGTGCCCCTGGACTAGCGGAGCCCTACGAGCAGTACTTC. V is TRBV20-1 and J is TRBJ2-7; 10 positions agree with TRBD2. There are 14 residues in the CDR3. J lost 2 bases, V lost 6 bases, and 7 bases had no gene match. CDR1 DFQATT and CDR2 SNEGSKA come from the germline V gene (reference sequence).